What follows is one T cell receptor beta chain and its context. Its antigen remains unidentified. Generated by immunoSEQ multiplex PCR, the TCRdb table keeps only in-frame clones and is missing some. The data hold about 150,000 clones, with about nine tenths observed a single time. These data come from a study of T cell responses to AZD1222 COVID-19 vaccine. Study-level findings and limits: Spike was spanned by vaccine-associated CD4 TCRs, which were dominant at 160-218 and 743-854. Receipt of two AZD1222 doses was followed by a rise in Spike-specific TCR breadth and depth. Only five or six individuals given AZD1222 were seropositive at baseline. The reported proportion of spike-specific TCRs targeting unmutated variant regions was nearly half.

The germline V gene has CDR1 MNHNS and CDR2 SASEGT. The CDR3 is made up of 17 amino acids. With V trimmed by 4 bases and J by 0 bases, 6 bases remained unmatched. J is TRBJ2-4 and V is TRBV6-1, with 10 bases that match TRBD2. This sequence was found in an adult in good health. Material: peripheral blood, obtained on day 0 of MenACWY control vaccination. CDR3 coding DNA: TGTGCCAGCAGTGGGGCTAGCGGGGGACTAGCCAAAAACATTCAGTACTTC. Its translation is CASSGASGGLAKNIQYF.